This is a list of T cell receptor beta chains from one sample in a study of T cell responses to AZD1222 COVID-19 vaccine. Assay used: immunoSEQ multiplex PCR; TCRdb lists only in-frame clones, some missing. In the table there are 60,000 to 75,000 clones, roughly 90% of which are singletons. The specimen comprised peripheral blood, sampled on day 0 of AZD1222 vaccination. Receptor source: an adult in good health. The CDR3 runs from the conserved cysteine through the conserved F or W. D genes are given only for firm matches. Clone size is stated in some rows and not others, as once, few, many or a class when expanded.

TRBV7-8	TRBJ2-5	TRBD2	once	TGTGCCAGCAGCCCAGCGGGGGGCACCGAGACCCAGTACTTC	CASSPAGGTETQYF
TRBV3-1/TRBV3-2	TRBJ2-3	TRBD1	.	TGTGCCAGCAGCCAAGGTGGGACAGGGGGCCTTCTTACGCAGTATTTT	CASSQGGTGGLLTQYF
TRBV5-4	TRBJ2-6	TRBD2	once	TGTGCCAGCAGCTTGAGTTTGGCGGGGGGCTCTGGGGCCAACGTCCTGACTTTC	CASSLSLAGGSGANVLTF
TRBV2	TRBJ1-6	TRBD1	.	TGTGCCAGCAGTGGGGGACAGCTAAATTCACCCCTCCACTTT	CASSGGQLNSPLHF
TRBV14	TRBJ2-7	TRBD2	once	TGTGCCAGCAGCCCGAATTGGGGAGGGAGAGGCGAGCAGTACTTC	CASSPNWGGRGEQYF
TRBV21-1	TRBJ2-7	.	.	TGTGCCAGCAGCAAAGGGGGGATGGGGTACGAGCAGTACTTC	CASSKGGMGYEQYF
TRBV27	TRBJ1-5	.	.	TGTGCCAGCAGGCCTACCCTTAGCAATCAGCCCCAGCATTTT	CASRPTLSNQPQHF
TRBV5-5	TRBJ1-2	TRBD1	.	TGTGCCAGCACCCTACTACAGGGGGTCTATGGCTACACCTTC	CASTLLQGVYGYTF
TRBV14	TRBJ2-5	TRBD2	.	TGTGCCAGCAGCCGCCTCGATAGCGGGGGTCTAGAGACCCAGTACTTC	CASSRLDSGGLETQYF
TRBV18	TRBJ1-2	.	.	TGTGCCAGCTCACCGCCGGGAATCGAGCACTATGGCTACACCTTC	CASSPPGIEHYGYTF
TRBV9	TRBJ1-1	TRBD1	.	TGTGCCAGCAGGCGGTCACAGGGGGCAGGAACTGAAGCTTTCTTT	CASRRSQGAGTEAFF
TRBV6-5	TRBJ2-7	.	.	TGTGCCTCCAAGGAGACAGGTTCCTACGAGCAGTACTTC	CASKETGSYEQYF
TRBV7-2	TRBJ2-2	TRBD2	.	TGTGCCAGCAGCTTAGGAGCGGGGGGGCCGGGCACCGGGGAGCTGTTTTTT	CASSLGAGGPGTGELFF
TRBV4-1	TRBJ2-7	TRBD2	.	TGCGCCAGCAGCCTTCGGACTAGCGGGGGGAGGAGCTCCTACGAGCAGTACTTC	CASSLRTSGGRSSYEQYF
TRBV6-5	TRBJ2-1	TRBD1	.	TGTGCCAGCAGTTCAGACACAGGGGTGGAGCAGTTCTTC	CASSSDTGVEQFF
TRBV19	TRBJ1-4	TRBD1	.	TGTGCCAGTAGTATGAGGGGACAGGGGAAAGAAAAACTGTTTTTT	CASSMRGQGKEKLFF
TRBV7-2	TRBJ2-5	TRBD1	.	TGTGCCAGCAGCTTTACAGGGGCCAGAGAGACCCAGTACTTC	CASSFTGARETQYF
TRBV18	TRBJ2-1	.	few	TGTGCCAGCTCCCCCGACGTTTCCAGCTCCTACAATGAGCAGTTCTTC	CASSPDVSSSYNEQFF